This T cell receptor beta chain is drawn from a study of T-cell memory formation after mild COVID-19. The V gene's germline CDR1 is SGHAT and CDR2 FQNNGV. This CDR3 has 17 residues. V was clipped by 7 bases and J by 0 bases, with 20 bases between them. TCRdb re-called the 5' RACE reads through MiXCR, storing one row per CDR3 protein. The sample shows around 310,000 distinct CDR3 sequences, approximately 14% of them seen only once. This clonotype has just a few counts. Material for sequencing was PBMCs or a T cell subset sorted from them (not recorded which). The chain is built from TRBV11-2 and TRBJ2-3, with D perhaps being TRBD1 or TRBD2 (5 bases each). This sequence originates from a man aged 18 to 30 who had mild COVID-19 (a few samples of this study predate the infection). Cell type and time point are not known. The DNA of the CDR3 is TGTGCCAGCACCGAAATTTCCGGGACCCTGAGCACAGATACGCAGTATTTT. As protein: CASTEISGTLSTDTQYF.